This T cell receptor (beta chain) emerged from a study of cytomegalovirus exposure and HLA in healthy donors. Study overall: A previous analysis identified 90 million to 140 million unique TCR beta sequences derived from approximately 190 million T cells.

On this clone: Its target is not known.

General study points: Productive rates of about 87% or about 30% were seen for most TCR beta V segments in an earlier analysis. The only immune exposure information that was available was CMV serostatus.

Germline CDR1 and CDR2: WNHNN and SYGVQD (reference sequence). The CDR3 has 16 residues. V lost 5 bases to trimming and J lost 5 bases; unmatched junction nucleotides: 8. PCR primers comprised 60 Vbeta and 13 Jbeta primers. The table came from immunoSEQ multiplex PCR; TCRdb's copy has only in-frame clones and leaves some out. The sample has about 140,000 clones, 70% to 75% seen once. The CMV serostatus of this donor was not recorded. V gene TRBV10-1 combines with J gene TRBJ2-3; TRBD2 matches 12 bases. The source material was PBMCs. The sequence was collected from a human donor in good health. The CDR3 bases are TGCGCCAGCAGTCCTAGCGGGGGGGCCTCAAAAGATACGCAGTATTTT. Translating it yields CASSPSGGASKDTQYF.